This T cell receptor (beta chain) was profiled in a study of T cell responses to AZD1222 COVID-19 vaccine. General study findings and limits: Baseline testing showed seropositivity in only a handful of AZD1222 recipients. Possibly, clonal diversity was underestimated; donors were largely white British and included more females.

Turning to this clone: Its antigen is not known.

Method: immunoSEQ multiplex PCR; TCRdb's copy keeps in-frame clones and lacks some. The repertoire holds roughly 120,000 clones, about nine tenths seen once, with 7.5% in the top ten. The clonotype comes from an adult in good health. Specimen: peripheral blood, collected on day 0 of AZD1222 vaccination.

In DNA, the CDR3 is TGTGCCAGCACGGGGGGGGGCAACGCCTTCTATGGCTACACCTTC. This encodes CASTGGGNAFYGYTF. This sequence joins TRBV5-4 and TRBJ1-2; D is perhaps TRBD1 (6 bases). V was shortened by 6 bases and J by 4 bases, with 19 bases between the two germline ends. The CDR3 contains 15 residues. Germline CDR1 and CDR2: SGHNT and YYREEE (reference sequence).